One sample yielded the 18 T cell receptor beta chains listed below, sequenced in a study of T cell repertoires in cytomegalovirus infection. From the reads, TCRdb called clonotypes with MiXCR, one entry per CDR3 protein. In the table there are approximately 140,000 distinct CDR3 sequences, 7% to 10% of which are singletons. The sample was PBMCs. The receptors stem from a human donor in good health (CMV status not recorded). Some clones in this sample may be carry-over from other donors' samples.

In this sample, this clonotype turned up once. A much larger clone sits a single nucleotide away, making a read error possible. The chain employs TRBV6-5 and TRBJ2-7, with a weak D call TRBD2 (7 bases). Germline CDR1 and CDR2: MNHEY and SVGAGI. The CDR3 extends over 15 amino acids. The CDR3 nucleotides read TGTGCCATCAGTTACTCGGGGGGCCGCTCCTACGAGCAGTACTTC. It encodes CAISYSGGRSYEQYF.

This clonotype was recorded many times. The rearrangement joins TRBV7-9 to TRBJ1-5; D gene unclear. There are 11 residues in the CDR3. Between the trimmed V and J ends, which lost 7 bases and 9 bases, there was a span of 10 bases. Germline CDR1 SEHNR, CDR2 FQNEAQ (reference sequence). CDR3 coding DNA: TGTGCCAGCACCTCCCTGGGGCCCCAGCATTTT. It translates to CASTSLGPQHF. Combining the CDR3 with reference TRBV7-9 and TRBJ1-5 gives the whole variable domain DTGVSQNPRHKITKRGQNVTFRCDPISEHNRLYWYRQTLGQGPEFLTYFQNEAQLEKSRLLSDRFSAERPKGSFSTLEIQRTEQGDSAMYLCASTSLGPQHFGDGTRLSIL.

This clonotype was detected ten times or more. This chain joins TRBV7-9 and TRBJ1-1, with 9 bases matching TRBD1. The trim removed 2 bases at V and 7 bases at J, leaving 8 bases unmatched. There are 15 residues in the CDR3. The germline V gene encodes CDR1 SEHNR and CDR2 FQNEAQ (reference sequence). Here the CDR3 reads CASSLQQGARDEAFF. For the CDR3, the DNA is TGTGCCAGCAGCTTACAACAGGGGGCACGTGATGAAGCTTTCTTT.

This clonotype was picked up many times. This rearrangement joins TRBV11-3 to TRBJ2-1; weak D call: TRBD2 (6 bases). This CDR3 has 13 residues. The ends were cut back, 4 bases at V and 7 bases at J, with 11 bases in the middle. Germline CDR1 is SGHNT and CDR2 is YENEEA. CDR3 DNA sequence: TGTGCCAGCAGCTCGACTAGGTGGAATGAGCAGTTCTTC. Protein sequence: CASSSTRWNEQFF.

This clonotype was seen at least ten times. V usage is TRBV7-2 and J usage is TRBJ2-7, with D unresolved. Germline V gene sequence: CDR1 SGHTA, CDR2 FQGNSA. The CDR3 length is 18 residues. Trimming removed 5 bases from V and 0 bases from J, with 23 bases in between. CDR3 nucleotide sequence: TGTGCCAGCAGCAAGCAGCTACCTGGGCAGGTAAACTCCTACGAGCAGTACTTC. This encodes CASSKQLPGQVNSYEQYF.

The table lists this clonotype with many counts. Here the CDR3 reads CASTSRGGYEQYF. The DNA for the CDR3 is TGTGCCAGCACCTCGCGGGGGGGCTACGAGCAGTACTTC. This chain connects TRBV12-3 or TRBV12-4 to TRBJ2-7; 9 nucleotides agree with TRBD2. V lost 7 bases, J lost 3 bases, and 4 bases stayed unmatched. The CDR3 is 13 residues long.

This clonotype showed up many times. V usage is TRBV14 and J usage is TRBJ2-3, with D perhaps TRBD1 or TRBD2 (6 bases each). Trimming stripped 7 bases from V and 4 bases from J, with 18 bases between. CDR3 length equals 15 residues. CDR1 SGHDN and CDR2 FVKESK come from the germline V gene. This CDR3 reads CASKKGGPKSDTQYF. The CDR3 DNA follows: TGTGCCAGCAAAAAGGGGGGACCAAAATCAGATACGCAGTATTTT.

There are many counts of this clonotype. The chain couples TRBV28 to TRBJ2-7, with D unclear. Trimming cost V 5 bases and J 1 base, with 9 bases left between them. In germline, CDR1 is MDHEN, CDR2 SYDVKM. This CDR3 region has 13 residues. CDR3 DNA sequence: TGTGCCAGCAGTGGGCTCGTTTCCTACGAGCAGTACTTC. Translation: CASSGLVSYEQYF.

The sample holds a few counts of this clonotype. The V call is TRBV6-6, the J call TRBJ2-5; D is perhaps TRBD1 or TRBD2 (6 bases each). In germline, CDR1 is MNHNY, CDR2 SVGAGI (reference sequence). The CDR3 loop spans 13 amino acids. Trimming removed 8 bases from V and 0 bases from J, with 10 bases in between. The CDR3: CASLGGNQETQYF. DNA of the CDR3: TGTGCCAGCTTGGGGGGCAACCAAGAGACCCAGTACTTC.

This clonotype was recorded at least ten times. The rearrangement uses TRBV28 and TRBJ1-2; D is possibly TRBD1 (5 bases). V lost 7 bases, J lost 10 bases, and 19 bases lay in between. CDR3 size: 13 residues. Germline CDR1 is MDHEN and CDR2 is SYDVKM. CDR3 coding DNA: TGTGCCAGCACCCGGGGGTATGGAACCCTCTACACCTTC. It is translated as CASTRGYGTLYTF.

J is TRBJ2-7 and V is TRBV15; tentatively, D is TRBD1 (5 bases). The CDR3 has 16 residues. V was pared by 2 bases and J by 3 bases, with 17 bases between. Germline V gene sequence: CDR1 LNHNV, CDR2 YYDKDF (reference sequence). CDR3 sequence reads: CATSRRGRAALYEQYF. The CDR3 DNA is TGTGCCACCAGCAGACGCGGCAGGGCAGCACTCTACGAGCAGTACTTC. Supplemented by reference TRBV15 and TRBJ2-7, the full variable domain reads DAMVIQNPRYQVTQFGKPVTLSCSQTLNHNVMYWYQQKSSQAPKLLFHYYDKDFNNEADTPDNFQSRRPNTSFCFLDIRSPGLGDTAMYLCATSRRGRAALYEQYFGPGTRLTVT.

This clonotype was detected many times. Here the CDR3 reads CASSLSWRQGNTEAFF. CDR3 nucleotide sequence: TGTGCCAGCAGCTTAAGCTGGCGACAGGGGAACACTGAAGCTTTCTTT. The rearrangement uses TRBV7-2 and TRBJ1-1, with TRBD1 identical over 7 bases. Germline loops: CDR1 SGHTA, CDR2 FQGNSA. V dropped 2 bases and J dropped 1; count of bases not matched to a gene: 7. The length of the CDR3 is 16 residues. The full variable domain, rest sourced from reference TRBV7-2 and TRBJ1-1, is GAGVSQSPSNKVTEKGKDVELRCDPISGHTALYWYRQSLGQGLEFLIYFQGNSAPDKSGLPSDRFSAERTGGSVSTLTIQRTQQEDSAVYLCASSLSWRQGNTEAFFGQGTRLTVV.

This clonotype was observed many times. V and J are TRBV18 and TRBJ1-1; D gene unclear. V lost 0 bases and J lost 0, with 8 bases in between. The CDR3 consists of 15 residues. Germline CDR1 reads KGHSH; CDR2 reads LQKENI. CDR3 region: CASSPPTGLNTEAFF. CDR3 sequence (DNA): TGTGCCAGCTCACCACCTACCGGTTTGAACACTGAAGCTTTCTTT. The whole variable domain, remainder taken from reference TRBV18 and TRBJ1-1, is NAGVMQNPRHLVRRRGQEARLRCSPMKGHSHVYWYRQLPEEGLKFMVYLQKENIIDESGMPKERFSAEFPKEGPSILRIQQVVRGDSAAYFCASSPPTGLNTEAFFGQGTRLTVV.

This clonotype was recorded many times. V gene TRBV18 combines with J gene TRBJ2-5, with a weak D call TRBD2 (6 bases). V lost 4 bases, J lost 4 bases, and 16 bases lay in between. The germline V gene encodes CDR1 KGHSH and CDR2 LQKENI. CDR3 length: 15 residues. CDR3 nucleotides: TGTGCCAGCTCACTCCTCGGTAGCGGATCAGAGACCCAGTACTTC. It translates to CASSLLGSGSETQYF.

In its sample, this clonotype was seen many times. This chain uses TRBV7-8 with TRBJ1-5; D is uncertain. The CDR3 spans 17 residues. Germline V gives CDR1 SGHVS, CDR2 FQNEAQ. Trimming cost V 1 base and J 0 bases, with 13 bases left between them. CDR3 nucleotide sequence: TGTGCCAGCAGCTTAGTCGAGACGGTTTATAGCAATCAGCCCCAGCATTTT. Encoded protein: CASSLVETVYSNQPQHF.

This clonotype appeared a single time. DNA for the CDR3: TGTGCCAGCAGCCAGGTGGACACAGGGAGGAACACTGAAGCTTTCTTT. It translates to CASSQVDTGRNTEAFF. The chain couples TRBV14 to TRBJ1-1; TRBD1 might be the D (6 bases). Trimming took 3 bases from V and 1 from J, leaving 15 bases between them. The CDR3 is 16 residues long. Germline CDR1 SGHDN, CDR2 FVKESK. The full variable domain, its missing parts supplied by reference TRBV14 and TRBJ1-1, is EAGVTQFPSHSVIEKGQTVTLRCDPISGHDNLYWYRRVMGKEIKFLLHFVKESKQDESGMPNNRFLAERTGGTYSTLKVQPAELEDSGVYFCASSQVDTGRNTEAFFGQGTRLTVV.

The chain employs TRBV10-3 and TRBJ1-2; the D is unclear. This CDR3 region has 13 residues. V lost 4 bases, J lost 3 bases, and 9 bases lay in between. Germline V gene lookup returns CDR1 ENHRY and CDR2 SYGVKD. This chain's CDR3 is CAISASGDYGYTF. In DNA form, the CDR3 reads TGTGCCATCAGTGCATCGGGAGACTATGGCTACACCTTC.

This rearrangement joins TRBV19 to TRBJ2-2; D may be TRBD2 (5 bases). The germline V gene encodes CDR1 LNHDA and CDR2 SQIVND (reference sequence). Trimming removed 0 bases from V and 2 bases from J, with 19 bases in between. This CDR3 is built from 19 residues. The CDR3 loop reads CASSIDTVGIRGNTGELFF. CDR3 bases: TGTGCCAGTAGTATAGATACGGTCGGGATACGGGGAAACACCGGGGAGCTGTTTTTT.